These 27 T cell receptor beta chains originate from one sample sequenced in a study of metastatic and nonmetastatic thyroid tumors. All patients were treatment-naive before thyroid surgery. TCRdb ran MiXCR on the PCR reads. The sample lists more than 35,000 clones; approximately 18% were seen once. The specimen sequenced was blood. These receptors originate from a male donor with papillary thyroid cancer or a benign thyroid nodule (not recorded which). Some clones in this sample may be carry-over from other donors' samples.

In its sample, this clone was seen many times. V usage is TRBV7-6 and J usage is TRBJ2-3; D is perhaps TRBD1 (5 bases). The V end lost 5 bases, the J end lost 5 bases, and 17 bases lay between the germline ends. This CDR3 region has 15 residues. Germline V lookup: CDR1 SGHVS, CDR2 FNYEAQ. The chain's CDR3 is CASSELRTGQDTQYF. The CDR3, as DNA: TGTGCCAGCAGCGAGCTTCGGACCGGACAAGATACGCAGTATTTT.

The chain joins TRBV4-1 to TRBJ1-2; unclear D gene. This CDR3 comprises 18 residues. Germline lookup yields CDR1 MGHRA and CDR2 YSYEKL. The V and J ends lost 0 bases and 4 bases respectively, with 21 bases between them. This CDR3 is CASSQDRIGITYAYGYTF. In DNA form, the CDR3 reads TGCGCCAGCAGCCAAGATCGTATCGGGATAACATATGCCTATGGCTACACCTTC.

This clone has ten or more counts. The V call is TRBV7-6, the J call TRBJ1-2, with unresolved D. V lost 4 bases, J lost 0 bases, and 6 bases lay in between. The germline V gene encodes CDR1 SGHVS and CDR2 FNYEAQ. The CDR3 sequence is 13 residues long. The CDR3 bases are TGTGCCAGCAGCTCTCAGCCTAACTATGGCTACACCTTC. Amino acids: CASSSQPNYGYTF.

At least ten counts were recorded for this clone. The chain combines TRBV7-9 with TRBJ1-5; TRBD1 is a possible D gene (5 bases). V gave up 4 bases and J gave up 5 bases, with 9 bases separating them. Germline V gene sequence: CDR1 SEHNR, CDR2 FQNEAQ (reference sequence). This CDR3 region has 13 residues. In DNA, the CDR3 is TGTGCCAGCAGCTCCCGAGGGGATCAGCCCCAGCATTTT. Translating gives CASSSRGDQPQHF.

Ten or more counts support this clone. This same CDR3 is encoded by further DNA sequences in the sample. This chain links TRBV6-1 with TRBJ1-5; possible D gene TRBD1, 5 bases. The V end lost 6 bases, the J end lost 9 bases, and 21 bases lay between the germline ends. Germline values: CDR1 MNHNS, CDR2 SASEGT. This CDR3 contains 15 residues. CDR3: CASRRGRTPGGPQHF. The CDR3, as DNA: TGTGCCAGCAGGCGGGGACGCACTCCCGGTGGGCCCCAGCATTTT.

This clone showed up just once. The genes are TRBV20-1 and TRBJ2-7; TRBD2 is a possible D gene (6 bases). Trimming shortened V by 6 bases and J by 3 bases, and 18 bases separated the two germline ends. Germline CDR1 is DFQATT and CDR2 is SNEGSKA (reference sequence). The CDR3 sequence is 14 residues long. The CDR3 DNA reads TGCAGTGCACCCGTTCCGCGGGAACACTACGAGCAGTACTTC. Translated, it gives CSAPVPREHYEQYF.

At least ten counts were recorded for this clone. This sequence joins TRBV7-9 and TRBJ2-5, with TRBD2 matching 9 bases. Germline loops: CDR1 SEHNR, CDR2 FQNEAQ (reference sequence). The CDR3 has 13 residues. The CDR3 region is CAGLAGSQETQYF. The CDR3 DNA sequence: TGTGCTGGTCTAGCGGGGTCCCAAGAGACCCAGTACTTC.

This clone appeared many times. The V gene is TRBV18, the J gene TRBJ1-2; D not resolved. Trimming shortened V by 2 bases and J by 3 bases, and 13 bases separated the two germline ends. The CDR3 runs to 15 residues. The germline V gene encodes CDR1 KGHSH and CDR2 LQKENI. CDR3 coding DNA: TGTGCCAGCTCACCAAGAGAAGGACGGGACTATGGCTACACCTTC. Amino acid sequence: CASSPREGRDYGYTF.

This clone appeared many times. The chain joins TRBV27 to TRBJ2-2; no reliable D call. The CDR3 covers 12 residues. Per the germline V gene, CDR1 is MNHEY and CDR2 is SMNVEV (reference sequence). Trimming removed 10 bases from V and 4 bases from J, with 10 bases in between. CDR3 DNA sequence: TGTGCCACTTCGCGGAGCACCGGGGAGCTGTTTTTT. Protein product: CATSRSTGELFF.

This clone was seen ten or more times. At one end the junction does not follow the germline gene, possibly because of a read error. V gene TRBV7-7 combines with J gene TRBJ2-1, with 7 bases identical to TRBD1. Germline V gene lookup returns CDR1 SSHAT and CDR2 FNYEAQ (reference sequence). CDR3 length: 17 amino acids. CDR3 sequence (DNA): TGTGCTAGCAGCTTAGGGGGACCGGGACAGAGATACAATGAGCAGTTCTTC. It yields the protein CASSLGGPGQRYNEQFF.

This clone was picked up many times. The rearrangement links TRBV19 to TRBJ1-4; the D is unclear. Germline values: CDR1 LNHDA, CDR2 SQIVND (reference sequence). V was clipped by 1 base and J by 8 bases, with 11 bases between them. CDR3 length: 14 residues. CDR3 region: CASSIGYFREKLFF. The CDR3 DNA reads TGTGCCAGTAGTATAGGATACTTCCGGGAAAAACTGTTTTTT. Together with reference TRBV19 and TRBJ1-4, the CDR3 gives the full variable domain: DGGITQSPKYLFRKEGQNVTLSCEQNLNHDAMYWYRQDPGQGLRLIYYSQIVNDFQKGDIAEGYSVSREKKESFPLTVTSAQKNPTAFYLCASSIGYFREKLFFGSGTQLSVL.

Comment on this clone: At one end, the junction sequence differs from germline, possibly due to a read error. The chain has TRBV2 and TRBJ1-5; perhaps TRBD1 as D (6 bases). The CDR3 extends over 16 amino acids. Germline CDR1 SNHLY, CDR2 FYNNEI. Written as DNA, the CDR3 is TGTGCCAGCAGTCCCAAGGGTGACAGGAGAAATCATCCCCAGCATTTT. As protein: CASSPKGDRRNHPQHF. Supplemented by reference TRBV2 and TRBJ1-5, the full variable domain reads EPEVTQTPSHQVTQMGQEVILRCVPISNHLYFYWYRQILGQKVEFLVSFYNNEISEKSEIFDDQFSVERPDGSNFTLKIRSTKLEDSAMYFCASSPKGDRRNHPQHFGDGTRLSIL.

This clone was seen ten or more times. Other DNA sequences in this sample translate to the same CDR3. V usage is TRBV7-9 and J usage is TRBJ2-4; D is ambiguous. Between the trimmed V and J ends, which lost 5 bases and 9 bases, there was a span of 11 bases. CDR3 length equals 12 residues. Germline CDR1 SEHNR, CDR2 FQNEAQ (reference sequence). In DNA form, the CDR3 reads TGTGCCAGCAGCCTCACGGATGGCATTCAGTACTTC. Protein product: CASSLTDGIQYF.

This clone turned up a few times. The chain has TRBV6-1 and TRBJ1-1; D is unclear. The CDR3 is 16 residues long. The germline V gene has CDR1 MNHNS and CDR2 SASEGT. CDR3 protein: CASETPLGKGPGEAFF. The CDR3 bases are TGTGCAAGCGAGACGCCGTTAGGAAAGGGTCCCGGTGAAGCTTTCTTT.

At least ten counts were recorded for this clone. The CDR3 region is CASSLEGRPRTLREAFF. The CDR3 DNA is TGTGCCAGCAGCTTAGAGGGTCGGCCTCGGACACTCAGGGAAGCTTTCTTT. V usage is TRBV11-1 and J usage is TRBJ1-1; tentatively, D is TRBD1 (5 bases). The germline V gene encodes CDR1 SGHAT and CDR2 FQDESV (reference sequence). With 1 base removed from V and 8 bases from J, the gap between germline ends came to 23 bases. CDR3 length: 17 residues.

This clone was observed many times. The rearrangement links TRBV2 to TRBJ2-7; 11 bases align to TRBD2. The trim removed 1 base at V and 8 bases at J, leaving 10 bases unmatched. CDR1 and CDR2 from the germline V gene are SNHLY and FYNNEI. The CDR3 loop spans 16 amino acids. The CDR3: CASSEVGSGRASKQYF. CDR3 sequence (DNA): TGTGCCAGCAGTGAAGTAGGTAGCGGGAGGGCCTCTAAGCAGTACTTC.

This clone was found once. The rearrangement uses TRBV5-1 and TRBJ2-1; D is possibly TRBD2 (6 bases). The CDR3 covers 16 residues. CDR1 is SGHRS and CDR2 is YFSETQ in the germline V gene. Trimming pared 4 bases from V and 4 bases from J, leaving 18 bases between. The CDR3 region is CASSPSTSWGYNEQFF. CDR3 nucleotide sequence: TGCGCCAGCAGCCCAAGCACTAGCTGGGGGTACAATGAGCAGTTCTTC. Combining the CDR3 with reference TRBV5-1 and TRBJ2-1 gives the whole variable domain KAGVTQTPRYLIKTRGQQVTLSCSPISGHRSVSWYQQTPGQGLQFLFEYFSETQRNKGNFPGRFSGRQFSNSRSEMNVSTLELGDSALYLCASSPSTSWGYNEQFFGPGTRLTVL.

In its sample, this clone was seen many times. The rearrangement uses TRBV5-6 and TRBJ1-1; D perhaps matches TRBD1 (6 bases). V lost 8 bases and J 6 bases, leaving 17 bases between the germline ends. This CDR3 comprises 13 residues. Germline CDR1 is SGHDT and CDR2 is YYEEEE. This CDR3 reads CASKRQVYAEAFF. CDR3 nucleotides: TGTGCCAGTAAAAGACAGGTATACGCTGAAGCTTTCTTT.

Many counts were recorded for this clone. The chain carries TRBV15 and TRBJ2-2, with D possibly TRBD2 on 5 matching bases. Germline CDR1 is LNHNV and CDR2 is YYDKDF (reference sequence). Trimming removed 2 bases at V and 2 bases at J, with 6 bases between. The length of the CDR3 is 14 residues. In nucleotides, the CDR3 is TGTGCCACCAGCAGACTAGCCAACACCGGGGAGCTGTTTTTT. The encoded protein is CATSRLANTGELFF.

This clone was counted many times. The V call is TRBV7-9, the J call TRBJ1-5; a weak D match, TRBD1 (5 bases). Trimming stripped 3 bases from V and 6 bases from J, with 12 bases between. This CDR3 region has 14 residues. The germline CDR1 and CDR2 sequences are SEHNR and FQNEAQ (reference sequence). The CDR3: CASSLGQGLQPQHF. The CDR3 nucleotides are TGTGCCAGCAGCTTGGGGCAGGGTCTTCAGCCCCAGCATTTT. Full variable domain (rest looked up from reference TRBV7-9 and TRBJ1-5): DTGVSQNPRHKITKRGQNVTFRCDPISEHNRLYWYRQTLGQGPEFLTYFQNEAQLEKSRLLSDRFSAERPKGSFSTLEIQRTEQGDSAMYLCASSLGQGLQPQHFGDGTRLSIL.

The table lists this clone with many counts. The V call is TRBV3-1, the J call TRBJ2-5, with D perhaps TRBD1 or TRBD2 (5 bases each). The ends were cut back, 4 bases at V and 2 bases at J, with 14 bases in the middle. This CDR3 is built from 15 residues. Germline values: CDR1 LGHDT, CDR2 YNNKEL (reference sequence). This chain's CDR3 is CASSPSVGRQETQYF. DNA of the CDR3: TGTGCCAGCAGCCCTTCTGTGGGACGGCAAGAGACCCAGTACTTC.

This clone was found many times. V and J are TRBV27 and TRBJ2-3; D is perhaps TRBD2 (6 bases). This CDR3 comprises 16 residues. Trimming stripped 2 bases from V and 7 bases from J, with 19 bases between. Germline V gene lookup returns CDR1 MNHEY and CDR2 SMNVEV (reference sequence). DNA for the CDR3: TGTGCCAGCAGTTTAGGGGCCGGGGGACCGGTATATACGCAGTATTTT. As protein: CASSLGAGGPVYTQYF.

Comment on this clone: This sequence may be a read error, since a much larger clone differs from it by one base. The chain links TRBV20-1 to TRBJ2-1; D is perhaps TRBD2 (5 bases). V was pared by 6 bases and J by 0 bases, with 15 bases between. Germline CDR1 reads DFQATT; CDR2 reads SNEGSKA (reference sequence). This CDR3 is built from 15 residues. CDR3 nucleotides: TGCAGTGCGGGTAGCGTGGGGAACTCCTACAATGAGCAGTTCTTC. Translation: CSAGSVGNSYNEQFF.

Sample share makes this clone medium-sized. The chain couples TRBV6-1 to TRBJ2-7; 9 positions agree with TRBD2. This CDR3 contains 13 residues. V trimming: 5 bases; J trimming: 5 bases; junction bases outside the gene matches: 4. Germline V CDR1 and CDR2: MNHNS, SASEGT. Written as DNA, the CDR3 is TGTGCCAGCAGTTTGGGACTAGCAAACGAGCAGTACTTC. It is translated as CASSLGLANEQYF.

The chain is built from TRBV30 and TRBJ1-1; 7 bases match TRBD1. V lost 4 bases and J lost 3; bases outside the gene matches: 8. Germline V CDR1 and CDR2: GTSNPN, SVGIG (reference sequence). The CDR3 spans 14 residues. CDR3 nucleotides: TGTGCCTGGACCACGGACAGGTCATACACTGAAGCTTTCTTT. Translation: CAWTTDRSYTEAFF.

This clone was detected ten times or more. This rearrangement joins TRBV7-9 to TRBJ1-2; D uncertain. Germline assignment: CDR1 SEHNR and CDR2 FQNEAQ (reference sequence). The V end lost 1 base, the J end lost 4 bases, and 10 bases lay between the germline ends. The CDR3 contains 14 residues. The CDR3 bases are TGTGCCAGCAGCTTAGGACCGACCCCCTATGGCTACACCTTC. Protein: CASSLGPTPYGYTF.

This clone showed up many times. The chain joins TRBV5-4 to TRBJ2-5, with D possibly TRBD1 on 5 matching bases. V shed 2 bases and J shed 5 bases, with 13 bases lying between them. The CDR3 is 14 residues long. The V gene's germline CDR1 is SGHNT and CDR2 YYREEE (reference sequence). The CDR3 reads CASSLSGRDETQYF. CDR3 DNA sequence: TGTGCCAGCAGCTTATCGGGCAGGGATGAGACCCAGTACTTC.